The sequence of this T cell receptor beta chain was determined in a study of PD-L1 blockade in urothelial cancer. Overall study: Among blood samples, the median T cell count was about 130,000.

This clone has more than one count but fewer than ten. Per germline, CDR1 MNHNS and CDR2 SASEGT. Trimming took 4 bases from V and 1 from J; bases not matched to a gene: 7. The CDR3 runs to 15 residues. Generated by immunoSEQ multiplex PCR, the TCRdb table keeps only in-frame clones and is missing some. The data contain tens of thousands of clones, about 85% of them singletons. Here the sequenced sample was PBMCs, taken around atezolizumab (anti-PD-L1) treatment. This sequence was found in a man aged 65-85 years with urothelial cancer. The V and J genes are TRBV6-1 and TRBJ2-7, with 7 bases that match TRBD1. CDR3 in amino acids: CASSVVGRGSYEQYF. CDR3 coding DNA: TGTGCCAGCAGTGTCGTTGGCAGGGGGTCCTACGAGCAGTACTTC.